The T cell receptor (beta chain) under discussion was sequenced for a study of blood T cell repertoires in COVID-19. Background on the study: From T cells, B-cell-depleted T cells, or PBMCs came the material, which was cDNA or gDNA.

Per the original data handling: Estimation of nucleated cell counts relied on the amplification of reference gene primers. Only in-frame clones appear in the TCRdb table, and some are missing; sequencing was by immunoSEQ multiplex PCR. The D gene and trimming were derived from the DNA, and the V and J assignments and clone size from that table. The sample has hundreds of thousands of clones, roughly 90% seen once. Between the trimmed V and J ends, which lost 3 bases and 8 bases, there was a span of 17 bases. Per germline, CDR1 SGHKS and CDR2 YYEKEE (reference sequence). This CDR3 comprises 15 residues.

This clonotype originated in a woman aged 50 to 65 with acute or convalescent COVID-19. Material for sequencing was peripheral blood. The rearrangement joins TRBV5-5 to TRBJ1-4; the D gene is possibly TRBD1 (5 bases). Here the CDR3 reads CASSYRTGEGEKLFF. The CDR3 DNA reads as TGTGCCAGCAGCTATCGGACGGGGGAAGGGGAAAAACTGTTTTTT.